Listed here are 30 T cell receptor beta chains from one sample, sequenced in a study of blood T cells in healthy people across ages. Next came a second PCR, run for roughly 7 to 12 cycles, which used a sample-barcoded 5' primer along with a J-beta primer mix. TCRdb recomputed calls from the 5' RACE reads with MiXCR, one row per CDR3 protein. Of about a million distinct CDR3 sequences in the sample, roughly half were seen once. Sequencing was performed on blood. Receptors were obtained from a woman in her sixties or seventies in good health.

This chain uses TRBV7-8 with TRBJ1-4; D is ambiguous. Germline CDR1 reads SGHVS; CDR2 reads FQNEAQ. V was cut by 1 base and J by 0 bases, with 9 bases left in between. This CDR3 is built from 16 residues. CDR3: CASSLVLLATNEKLFF. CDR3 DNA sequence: TGTGCCAGCAGCTTAGTCCTACTTGCAACTAATGAAAAACTGTTTTTT.

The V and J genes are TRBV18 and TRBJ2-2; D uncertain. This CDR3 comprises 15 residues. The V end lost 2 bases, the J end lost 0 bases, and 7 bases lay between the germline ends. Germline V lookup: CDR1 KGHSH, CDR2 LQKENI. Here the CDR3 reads CASSPLGSNTGELFF. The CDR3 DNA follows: TGTGCCAGCTCACCATTGGGCTCGAACACCGGGGAGCTGTTTTTT.

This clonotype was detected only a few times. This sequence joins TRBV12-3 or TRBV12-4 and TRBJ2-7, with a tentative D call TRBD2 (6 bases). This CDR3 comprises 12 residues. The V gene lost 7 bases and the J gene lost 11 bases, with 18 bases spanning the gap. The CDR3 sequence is CASTGPWKREYF. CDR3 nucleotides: TGTGCCAGCACCGGGCCTTGGAAGCGGGAGTACTTC.

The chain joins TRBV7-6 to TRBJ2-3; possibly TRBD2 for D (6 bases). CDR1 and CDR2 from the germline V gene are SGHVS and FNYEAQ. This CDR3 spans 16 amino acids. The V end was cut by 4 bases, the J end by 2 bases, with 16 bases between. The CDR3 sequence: CASSSSWLANTDTQYF. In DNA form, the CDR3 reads TGTGCCAGCAGCTCTAGCTGGCTAGCGAACACAGATACGCAGTATTTT.

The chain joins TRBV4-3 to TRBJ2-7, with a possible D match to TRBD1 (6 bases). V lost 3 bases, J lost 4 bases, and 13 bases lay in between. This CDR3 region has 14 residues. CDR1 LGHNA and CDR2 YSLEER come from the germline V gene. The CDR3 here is CASSHGIQGYEQYF. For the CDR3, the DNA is TGCGCCAGCAGCCACGGGATACAGGGTTACGAGCAGTACTTC.

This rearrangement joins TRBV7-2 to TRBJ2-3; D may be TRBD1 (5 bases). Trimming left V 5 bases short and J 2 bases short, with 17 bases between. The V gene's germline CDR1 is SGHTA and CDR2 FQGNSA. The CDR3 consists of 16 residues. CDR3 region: CASSAQAVQATDTQYF. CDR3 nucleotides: TGTGCCAGCAGCGCACAGGCGGTGCAGGCCACAGATACGCAGTATTTT.

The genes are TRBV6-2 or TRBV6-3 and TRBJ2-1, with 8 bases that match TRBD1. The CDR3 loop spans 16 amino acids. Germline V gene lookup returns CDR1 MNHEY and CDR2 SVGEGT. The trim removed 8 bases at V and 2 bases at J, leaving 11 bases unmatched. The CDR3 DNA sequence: TGTGCCAGCGGGCAACCCCAGGGGGCGGCCTACAATGAGCAGTTCTTC. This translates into CASGQPQGAAYNEQFF.

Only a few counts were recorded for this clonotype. CDR3 sequence: CASSQDGSSAYEQYF. DNA for the CDR3: TGCGCCAGCAGCCAAGACGGCAGTTCAGCCTACGAGCAGTACTTC. The genes are TRBV4-3 and TRBJ2-7; unclear D gene. V lost 0 bases and J lost 2, with 11 bases in between. Germline V CDR1 and CDR2: LGHNA, YSLEER. The CDR3 is made up of 15 amino acids.

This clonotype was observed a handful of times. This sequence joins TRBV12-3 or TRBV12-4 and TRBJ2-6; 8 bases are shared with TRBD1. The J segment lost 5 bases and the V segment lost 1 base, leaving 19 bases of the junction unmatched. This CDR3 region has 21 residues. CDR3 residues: CASSLVRTGLFPAIWANVLTF. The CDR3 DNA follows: TGTGCCAGCAGTTTAGTACGGACAGGGCTTTTTCCGGCGATTTGGGCCAACGTCCTGACTTTC.

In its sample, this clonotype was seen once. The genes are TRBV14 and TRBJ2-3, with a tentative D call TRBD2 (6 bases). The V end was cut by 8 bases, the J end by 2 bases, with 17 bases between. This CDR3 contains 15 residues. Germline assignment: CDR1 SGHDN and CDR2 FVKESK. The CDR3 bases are TGTGCCAGCGGCCCCCTGACTAGATCCACAGATACGCAGTATTTT. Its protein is CASGPLTRSTDTQYF.

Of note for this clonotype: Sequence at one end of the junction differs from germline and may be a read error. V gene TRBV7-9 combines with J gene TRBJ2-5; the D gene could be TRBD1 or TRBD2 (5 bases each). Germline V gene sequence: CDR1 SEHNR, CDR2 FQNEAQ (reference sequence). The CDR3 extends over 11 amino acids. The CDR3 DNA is TGTGTCAGCAGGCTCCGGGACCCCCAGTACTTC. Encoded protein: CVSRLRDPQYF.

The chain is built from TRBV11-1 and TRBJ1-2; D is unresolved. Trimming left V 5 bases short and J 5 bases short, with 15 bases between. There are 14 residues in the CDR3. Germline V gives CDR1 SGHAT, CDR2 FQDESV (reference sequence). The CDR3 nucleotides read TGTGCCAGCAGCCCCGAGTTGGGCCCTTATGGCTACACCTTC. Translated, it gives CASSPELGPYGYTF. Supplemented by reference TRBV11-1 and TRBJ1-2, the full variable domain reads EAEVAQSPRYKITEKSQAVAFWCDPISGHATLYWYRQILGQGPELLVQFQDESVVDDSQLPKDRFSAERLKGVDSTLKIQPAELGDSAMYLCASSPELGPYGYTFGSGTRLTVV.

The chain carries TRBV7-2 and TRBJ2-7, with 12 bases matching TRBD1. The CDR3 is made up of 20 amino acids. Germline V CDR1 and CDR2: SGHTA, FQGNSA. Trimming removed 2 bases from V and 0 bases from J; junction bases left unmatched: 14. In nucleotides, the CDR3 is TGTGCCAGCAGCTTATGGCACCGGGACAGGGGGCCTCGGGGCTCCTACGAGCAGTACTTC. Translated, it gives CASSLWHRDRGPRGSYEQYF.

Written as DNA, the CDR3 is TGTGCCAGCAGCTTGCCCGTGGTGGGACTAGCGGGAGTCAATGAGCAGTTCTTC. Translating gives CASSLPVVGLAGVNEQFF. The chain joins TRBV5-6 to TRBJ2-1; 14 bases agree with TRBD2. J was trimmed by 6 bases and V by 1 base; bases with no gene match: 9. Per germline, CDR1 SGHDT and CDR2 YYEEEE. CDR3 length: 18 residues.

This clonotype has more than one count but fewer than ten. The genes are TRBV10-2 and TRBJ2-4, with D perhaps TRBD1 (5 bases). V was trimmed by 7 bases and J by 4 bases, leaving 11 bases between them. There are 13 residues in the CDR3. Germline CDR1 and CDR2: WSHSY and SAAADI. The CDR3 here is CASKGQAKNIQYF. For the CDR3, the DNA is TGCGCCAGCAAGGGGCAGGCAAAAAACATTCAGTACTTC.

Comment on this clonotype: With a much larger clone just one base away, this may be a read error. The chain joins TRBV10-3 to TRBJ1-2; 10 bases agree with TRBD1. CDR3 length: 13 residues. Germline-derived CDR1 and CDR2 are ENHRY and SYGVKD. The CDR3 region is CTISHGTGDGYTF. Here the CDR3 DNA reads TGTACCATCAGTCACGGGACAGGGGACGGCTACACCTTC.

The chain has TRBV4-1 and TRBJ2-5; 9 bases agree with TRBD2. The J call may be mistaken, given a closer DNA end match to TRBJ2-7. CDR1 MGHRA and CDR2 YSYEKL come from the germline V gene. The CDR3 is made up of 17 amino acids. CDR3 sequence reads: CASSQTRGKREEYEQYF. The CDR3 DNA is TGCGCCAGCAGCCAAACCAGGGGCAAGCGGGAGGAGTACGAGCAGTACTTC.

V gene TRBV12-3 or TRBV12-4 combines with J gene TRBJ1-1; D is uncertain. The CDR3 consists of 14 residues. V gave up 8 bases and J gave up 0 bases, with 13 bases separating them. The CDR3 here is CASSQGYMNTEAFF. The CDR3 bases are TGTGCCAGCTCCCAAGGGTACATGAACACTGAAGCTTTCTTT.

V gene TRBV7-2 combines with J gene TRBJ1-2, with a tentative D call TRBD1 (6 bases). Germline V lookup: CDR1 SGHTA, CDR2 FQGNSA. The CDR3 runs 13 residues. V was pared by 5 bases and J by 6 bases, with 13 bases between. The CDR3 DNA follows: TGTGCCAGCAGCGCAACAGGGACGGATGGCTACACCTTC. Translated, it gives CASSATGTDGYTF.

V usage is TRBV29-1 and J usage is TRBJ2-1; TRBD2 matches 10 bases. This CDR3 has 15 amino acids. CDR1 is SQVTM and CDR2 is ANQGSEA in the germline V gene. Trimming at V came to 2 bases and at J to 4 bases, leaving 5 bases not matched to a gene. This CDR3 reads CSVESGTSEYNEQFF. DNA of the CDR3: TGCAGCGTTGAATCGGGGACTAGCGAGTACAATGAGCAGTTCTTC.

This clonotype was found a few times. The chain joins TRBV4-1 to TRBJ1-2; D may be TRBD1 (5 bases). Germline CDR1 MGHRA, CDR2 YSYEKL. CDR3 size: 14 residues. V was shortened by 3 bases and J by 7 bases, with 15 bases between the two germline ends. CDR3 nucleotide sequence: TGCGCCAGCAGCCACGGGGACGAATTGGGTGGCTACACCTTC. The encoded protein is CASSHGDELGGYTF.

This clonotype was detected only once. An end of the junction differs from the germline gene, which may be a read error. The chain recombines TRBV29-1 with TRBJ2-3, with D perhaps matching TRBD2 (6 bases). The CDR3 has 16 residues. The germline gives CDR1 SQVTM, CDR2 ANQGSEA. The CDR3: CSAEDPLAFIPDTQYF. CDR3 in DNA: TGCAGCGCTGAAGATCCGCTAGCGTTCATTCCAGATACGCAGTATTTT.

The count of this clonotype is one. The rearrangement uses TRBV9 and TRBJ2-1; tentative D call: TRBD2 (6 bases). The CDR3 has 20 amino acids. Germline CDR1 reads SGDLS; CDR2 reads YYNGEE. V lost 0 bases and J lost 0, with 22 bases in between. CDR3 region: CASSVGLAPTPAGSYNEQFF. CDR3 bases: TGTGCCAGCAGCGTAGGGCTAGCGCCGACCCCAGCAGGCTCCTACAATGAGCAGTTCTTC.

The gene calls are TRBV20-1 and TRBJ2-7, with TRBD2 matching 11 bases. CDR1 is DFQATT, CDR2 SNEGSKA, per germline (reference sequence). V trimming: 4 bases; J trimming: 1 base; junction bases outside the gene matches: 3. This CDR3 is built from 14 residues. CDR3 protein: CSATGLAGSYEQYF. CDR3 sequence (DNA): TGCAGTGCTACCGGACTAGCGGGTTCCTACGAGCAGTACTTC.

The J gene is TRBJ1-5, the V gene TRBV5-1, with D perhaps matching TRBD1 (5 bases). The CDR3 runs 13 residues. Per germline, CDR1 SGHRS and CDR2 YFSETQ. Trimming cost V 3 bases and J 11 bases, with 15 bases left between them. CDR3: CASSWGSQETQHF. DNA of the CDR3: TGCGCCAGCAGCTGGGGGTCCCAAGAGACCCAGCATTTT.

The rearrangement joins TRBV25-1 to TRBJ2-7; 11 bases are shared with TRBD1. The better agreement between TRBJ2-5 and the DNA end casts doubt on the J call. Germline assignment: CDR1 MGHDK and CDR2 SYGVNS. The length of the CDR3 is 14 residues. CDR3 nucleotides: TGTGCCAGCACCCAGGGACAGGGGGTAGAGACCCAGTACTTC. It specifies CASTQGQGVETQYF.

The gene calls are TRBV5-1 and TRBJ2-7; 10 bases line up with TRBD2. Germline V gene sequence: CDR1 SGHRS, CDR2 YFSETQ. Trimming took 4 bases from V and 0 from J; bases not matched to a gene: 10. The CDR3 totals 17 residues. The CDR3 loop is CASSEGSLAGASYEQYF. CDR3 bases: TGCGCCAGCAGCGAAGGGTCTCTAGCGGGGGCCTCCTACGAGCAGTACTTC.

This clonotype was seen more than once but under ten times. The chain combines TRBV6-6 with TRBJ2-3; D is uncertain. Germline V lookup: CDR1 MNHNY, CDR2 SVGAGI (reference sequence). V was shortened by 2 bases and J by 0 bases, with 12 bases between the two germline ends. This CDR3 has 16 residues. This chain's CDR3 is CASSYARRSSTDTQYF. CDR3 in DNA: TGTGCCAGCAGTTACGCCCGGCGGTCTAGCACAGATACGCAGTATTTT.

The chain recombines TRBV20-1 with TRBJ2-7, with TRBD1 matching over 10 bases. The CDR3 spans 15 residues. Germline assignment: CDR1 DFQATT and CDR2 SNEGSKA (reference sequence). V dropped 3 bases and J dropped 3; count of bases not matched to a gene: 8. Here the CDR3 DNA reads TGCAGTGCTAGGCAGGGGGGGACAGGGGTCTACGAGCAGTACTTC. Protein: CSARQGGTGVYEQYF.

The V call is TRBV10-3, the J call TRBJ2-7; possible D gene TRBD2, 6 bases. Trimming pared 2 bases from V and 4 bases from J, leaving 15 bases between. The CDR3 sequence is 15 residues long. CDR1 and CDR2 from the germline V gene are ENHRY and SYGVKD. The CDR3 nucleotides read TGTGCCATCAGTGAGGCGGGACTTCCGTATTACGAGCAGTACTTC. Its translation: CAISEAGLPYYEQYF.